Following are 12 T cell receptor beta chains from one sample sequenced in a study of blood T cell repertoires in COVID-19. The table came from immunoSEQ multiplex PCR; TCRdb's copy has only in-frame clones and leaves some out. The sample consists of approximately 280,000 clones, around 90% of them appearing once. Sequencing input: peripheral blood. The receptors were sampled from a woman in her 30s with COVID-19, enrolled during active disease.

The chain couples TRBV30 to TRBJ2-6; D might be TRBD2 (5 bases). Trimming shortened V by 4 bases and J by 2 bases, and 15 bases separated the two germline ends. Germline-derived CDR1 and CDR2 are GTSNPN and SVGIG (reference sequence). This CDR3 spans 16 amino acids. Written as DNA, the CDR3 is TGTGCCTGGACTTTCTCGGGGTTGCCTGGGGCCAACGTCCTGACTTTC. It codes for CAWTFSGLPGANVLTF. Looking up the rest from reference TRBV30 and TRBJ2-6 gives the full variable domain: SQTIHQWPATLVQPVGSPLSLECTVEGTSNPNLYWYRQAAGRGLQLLFYSVGIGQISSEVPQNLSASRPQDRQFILSSKKLLLSDSGFYLCAWTFSGLPGANVLTFGAGSRLTVL.

The gene calls are TRBV24-1 and TRBJ2-5; weak D call: TRBD2 (5 bases). Germline V gene lookup returns CDR1 KGHDR and CDR2 SFDVKD. Trimming took 3 bases from V and 0 from J, leaving 7 bases between them. The CDR3 totals 14 residues. This CDR3 is CATSDRRDQETQYF. In nucleotides, the CDR3 is TGTGCCACCAGTGATCGGCGGGACCAAGAGACCCAGTACTTC.

The chain links TRBV2 to TRBJ1-5; 7 bases agree with TRBD1. Trimming took 6 bases from V and 7 from J; bases not matched to a gene: 6. CDR3 length: 13 residues. The germline V gene has CDR1 SNHLY and CDR2 FYNNEI. The chain's CDR3 is CASSLRDSQPQHF. Here the CDR3 DNA reads TGTGCCAGCAGCCTCCGGGACAGCCAGCCCCAGCATTTT.

This clone was seen a single time. The rearrangement joins TRBV6-5 to TRBJ1-4, with TRBD1 matching over 11 bases. The CDR3 extends over 15 amino acids. Trimming cost V 6 bases and J 7 bases; bases outside gene matches: 7. Germline-derived CDR1 and CDR2 are MNHEY and SVGAGI. The CDR3 reads CASRNTGTGGEKLFF. The CDR3 DNA is TGTGCCAGCAGAAACACCGGGACAGGGGGTGAAAAACTGTTTTTT.

This CDR3 reads CATRANLAQHF. The CDR3 coding sequence is TGTGCCACCAGGGCCAACCTGGCTCAGCATTTT. V and J are TRBV6-6 and TRBJ1-5; D may be TRBD1 (5 bases). Germline CDR1 and CDR2: MNHNY and SVGAGI (reference sequence). The CDR3 covers 11 residues. V lost 10 bases to trimming and J lost 13 bases, with 17 bases between them.

As DNA, the CDR3 is TGCGCCAGCAGTGAAGTTCGGGAGAACACTGAAGCTTTCTTT. It codes for CASSEVRENTEAFF. This chain joins TRBV10-2 and TRBJ1-1; D remains unclear. The CDR3 has 14 amino acids. Germline V CDR1 and CDR2: WSHSY, SAAADI. Trimming cost V 3 bases and J 1 base, with 9 bases left between them.

The table lists this clone with a count of one. The chain uses TRBV12-3 or TRBV12-4 and TRBJ1-2; D is possibly TRBD1 (5 bases). CDR3 length: 13 amino acids. The V end was cut by 2 bases, the J end by 8 bases, with 12 bases between. CDR3 region: CASSLLGVGGYTF. The CDR3 nucleotides are TGTGCCAGCAGTTTATTAGGGGTGGGAGGCTACACCTTC.

The chain is built from TRBV6-4 and TRBJ2-3; 7 bases fit TRBD1. Germline V lookup: CDR1 MRHNA, CDR2 SNTAGT. The CDR3 extends over 14 amino acids. The trim removed 0 bases at V and 4 bases at J, leaving 1 base unmatched. The CDR3 loop is CASSDSGGADTQYF. In nucleotides, the CDR3 is TGTGCCAGCAGTGACTCAGGGGGCGCAGATACGCAGTATTTT.

V gene TRBV6-5 combines with J gene TRBJ1-1, with unresolved D. With 5 bases removed from V and 7 bases from J, the gap between germline ends came to 11 bases. CDR1 and CDR2 (germline): MNHEY, SVGAGI. This CDR3 has 12 residues. CDR3 nucleotides: TGTGCCAGCAGTCTCCCCCAGAATGAAGCTTTCTTT. It encodes CASSLPQNEAFF.

The genes are TRBV14 and TRBJ2-7; the D is unclear. V was trimmed by 1 base and J by 1 base, leaving 14 bases between them. CDR3 size: 16 residues. Germline V gene lookup returns CDR1 SGHDN and CDR2 FVKESK. CDR3 nucleotides: TGTGCCAGCAGCCAAGTGGTCGGCGCCAGGTCCTACGAGCAGTACTTC. Amino acids: CASSQVVGARSYEQYF.

This rearrangement joins TRBV9 to TRBJ1-4; 8 nucleotides match TRBD1. V was clipped by 0 bases and J by 9 bases; unmatched bases: 1. Germline assignment: CDR1 SGDLS and CDR2 YYNGEE. The CDR3 has 13 residues. Written as DNA, the CDR3 is TGTGCCAGCAGCGTAGCAGGGGGCAAAAAACTGTTTTTT. This codes for CASSVAGGKKLFF.

This clone came up once. The chain joins TRBV24-1 to TRBJ2-3; 11 bases are a match to TRBD1. The CDR3 is 16 residues long. Germline V gene lookup returns CDR1 KGHDR and CDR2 SFDVKD. The V and J ends lost 4 bases and 3 bases, in that order; junction bases with no gene match: 5. CDR3 nucleotide sequence: TGTGCCACCAGTGACCCGGGACAGGGGGGGACAGATACGCAGTATTTT. The encoded protein is CATSDPGQGGTDTQYF.